The 27 T cell receptor beta chains listed next were all sequenced from one sample in a study of cytomegalovirus exposure and HLA in healthy donors. Method: immunoSEQ multiplex PCR; TCRdb's copy keeps in-frame clones and lacks some. There are 160,000 or so clones in the sample; roughly 89% occur only once, and 1.4% lies in the top ten. Sequenced input: PBMCs. The receptors stem from a woman aged 30 to 39 in good health and CMV-seronegative.

The chain carries TRBV2 and TRBJ1-5; 7 bases align to TRBD1. This CDR3 comprises 16 residues. CDR1 is SNHLY, CDR2 FYNNEI, per germline. V shed 0 bases, J shed 3 bases, and the junction held 5 bases outside the gene matches. The CDR3 DNA sequence: TGTGCCAGCAGTGAAGCGACAGGGTTTAACAATCAGCCCCAGCATTTT. This codes for CASSEATGFNNQPQHF.

The chain employs TRBV6-1 and TRBJ2-7; 9 bases agree with TRBD1. The CDR3 has 15 amino acids. In germline, CDR1 is MNHNS, CDR2 SASEGT. V was clipped by 6 bases and J by 7 bases; unmatched bases: 13. DNA of the CDR3: TGTGCCAGCAGGACTTTACAGGGGGCGCATGGGGAGCAGTACTTC. It encodes CASRTLQGAHGEQYF.

This chain links TRBV5-1 with TRBJ1-1, with 7 nucleotides matching TRBD1. The CDR3 has 17 residues. CDR1 is SGHRS and CDR2 is YFSETQ in the germline V gene. V lost 0 bases to trimming and J lost 0 bases; unmatched junction nucleotides: 8. CDR3 loop: CASSLVPTGLMNTEAFF. The CDR3 nucleotides are TGCGCCAGCAGCTTGGTACCGACAGGGCTCATGAACACTGAAGCTTTCTTT.

This chain links TRBV5-1 with TRBJ2-5, with 10 bases aligning to TRBD2. The trim removed 2 bases at V and 6 bases at J, leaving 10 bases unmatched. The CDR3 sequence is 16 residues long. Germline loops: CDR1 SGHRS, CDR2 YFSETQ. For the CDR3, the DNA is TGCGCCAGCAGCTTCGAGCTAGCGGGGGACAGGAAGACCCAGTACTTC. This encodes CASSFELAGDRKTQYF.

The chain is built from TRBV9 and TRBJ2-3, with a weak D call TRBD2 (6 bases). The CDR3 has 15 amino acids. With 0 bases removed from V and 6 bases from J, the gap between germline ends came to 14 bases. Germline CDR1 and CDR2: SGDLS and YYNGEE. CDR3 coding DNA: TGTGCCAGCAGCGTAGGGGCGGGGCCACCCGATACGCAGTATTTT. This sequence encodes CASSVGAGPPDTQYF.

The genes are TRBV9 and TRBJ2-7; TRBD2 is a possible D gene (6 bases). The CDR3 is 14 amino acids. V dropped 0 bases and J dropped 1 base, with 8 bases sitting between them. CDR1 and CDR2 from the germline V gene are SGDLS and YYNGEE. CDR3 loop: CASSVGGDSYEQYF. In DNA form, the CDR3 reads TGTGCCAGCAGCGTAGGGGGGGATTCCTACGAGCAGTACTTC.

The chain carries TRBV19 and TRBJ1-2; the match to TRBD1 covers 8 bases. The CDR3 is 15 residues long. J gave up 8 bases and V 4 bases, and 12 bases lay outside the gene matches. Germline CDR1 and CDR2: LNHDA and SQIVND (reference sequence). CDR3 loop: CASSTRTGWVVGYTF. DNA for the CDR3: TGTGCCAGTAGTACCCGGACAGGGTGGGTCGTCGGCTACACCTTC.

V usage is TRBV6-5 and J usage is TRBJ2-2, with 7 bases that match TRBD2. Germline CDR1 and CDR2: MNHEY and SVGAGI. The CDR3 covers 15 residues. J gave up 1 base and V 8 bases, and 7 bases lay outside the gene matches. The CDR3 spells CASGKERGNTGELFF. In DNA form, the CDR3 reads TGTGCCAGCGGTAAAGAGCGGGGGAACACCGGGGAGCTGTTTTTT.

The V and J genes are TRBV6-5 and TRBJ1-6, with D possibly TRBD1 on 6 matching bases. Germline CDR1 MNHEY, CDR2 SVGAGI. Trimming took 2 bases from V and 9 from J, leaving 17 bases between them. This CDR3 region has 16 residues. The CDR3 here is CASSYQTGTSRSPLHF. As DNA, the CDR3 is TGTGCCAGCAGTTACCAAACCGGGACATCACGTTCACCCCTCCACTTT.

The genes are TRBV4-2 and TRBJ1-6; D is uncertain. V was shortened by 5 bases and J by 8 bases, with 19 bases between the two germline ends. The CDR3 has 16 amino acids. CDR1 is LGHNA, CDR2 YNFKEQ, per germline. CDR3 nucleotides: TGTGCCAGCAGCGCACGAAAGAAGGAGGGCTATTCACCCCTCCACTTT. Translating it yields CASSARKKEGYSPLHF.

The genes are TRBV7-8 and TRBJ2-7; D might be TRBD2 (6 bases). The CDR3 runs 16 residues. Germline CDR1 and CDR2: SGHVS and FQNEAQ. V gave up 4 bases and J gave up 3 bases, with 19 bases separating them. This CDR3 reads CASSSIQRDFNYEQYF. The CDR3, as DNA: TGTGCCAGCAGCTCTATCCAAAGGGACTTCAACTACGAGCAGTACTTC. Filled out from reference TRBV7-8 and TRBJ2-7, the complete variable domain reads GAGVSQSPRYKVAKRGQDVALRCDPISGHVSLFWYQQALGQGPEFLTYFQNEAQLDKSGLPSDRFFAERPEGSVSTLKIQRTQQEDSAVYLCASSSIQRDFNYEQYFGPGTRLTVT.

This clone was recorded only once. The V call is TRBV5-1, the J call TRBJ2-1; 7 nucleotides line up with TRBD2. The CDR3 loop spans 16 amino acids. J was trimmed by 8 bases and V by 0 bases; bases with no gene match: 11. Germline lookup yields CDR1 SGHRS and CDR2 YFSETQ. CDR3 nucleotides: TGCGCCAGCAGCTTGGCCGTTGGACTAGGCACGGATGAGCAGTTCTTC. It encodes CASSLAVGLGTDEQFF. Full variable domain (remainder filled in from reference TRBV5-1 and TRBJ2-1): KAGVTQTPRYLIKTRGQQVTLSCSPISGHRSVSWYQQTPGQGLQFLFEYFSETQRNKGNFPGRFSGRQFSNSRSEMNVSTLELGDSALYLCASSLAVGLGTDEQFFGPGTRLTVL.

V and J are TRBV19 and TRBJ2-3; D might be TRBD2 (5 bases). V was trimmed by 3 bases and J by 0 bases, leaving 13 bases between them. This CDR3 has 16 residues. CDR1 is LNHDA, CDR2 SQIVND, per germline (reference sequence). CDR3 nucleotide sequence: TGTGCCAGTAGTATCGGAGGCGGGCAAAGCACAGATACGCAGTATTTT. This codes for CASSIGGGQSTDTQYF.

The genes are TRBV5-6 and TRBJ2-7; a possible D gene is TRBD2 (6 bases). Germline lookup yields CDR1 SGHDT and CDR2 YYEEEE. The CDR3 consists of 14 residues. V lost 6 bases, J lost 2 bases, and 15 bases lay in between. The CDR3 DNA is TGTGCCAGCACCACCCTTAGCGGTCCCTACGAGCAGTACTTC. This translates into CASTTLSGPYEQYF.

This clone has just a few counts. The chain links TRBV7-9 to TRBJ2-2, with a weak D call TRBD1 (5 bases). CDR3 length: 14 amino acids. Per the germline V gene, CDR1 is SEHNR and CDR2 is FQNEAQ (reference sequence). Trimming left V 3 bases short and J 2 bases short, with 7 bases between. The CDR3 DNA sequence: TGTGCCAGCAGCTTGACAGCTAACACCGGGGAGCTGTTTTTT. Translation: CASSLTANTGELFF.

V is TRBV6-1 and J is TRBJ1-2; D unresolved. The V gene's germline CDR1 is MNHNS and CDR2 SASEGT. With 4 bases removed from V and 8 bases from J, the gap between germline ends came to 8 bases. The CDR3 sequence is 11 residues long. CDR3 in amino acids: CASSVGGGYTF. CDR3 sequence (DNA): TGTGCCAGCAGTGTGGGAGGGGGCTACACCTTC.

This chain connects TRBV2 to TRBJ2-5; perhaps TRBD2 as D (5 bases). Between the trimmed V and J ends, which lost 6 bases and 0 bases, there was a span of 11 bases. The CDR3 covers 14 residues. Looked up from germline, CDR1 is SNHLY and CDR2 is FYNNEI. The chain's CDR3 is CASRPGNDQETQYF. The CDR3, as DNA: TGTGCCAGCAGACCCGGGAACGACCAAGAGACCCAGTACTTC.

V usage is TRBV6-1 and J usage is TRBJ2-7; D gene uncertain. V was pared by 2 bases and J by 2 bases, with 4 bases between. CDR3 length: 12 residues. In germline, CDR1 is MNHNS, CDR2 SASEGT. The CDR3 DNA follows: TGTGCCAGCAGTGAAAACACCTACGAGCAGTACTTC. This codes for CASSENTYEQYF.

This chain uses TRBV9 with TRBJ2-7; weak D call: TRBD2 (5 bases). From germline, CDR1 is SGDLS and CDR2 YYNGEE. The CDR3 sequence is 15 residues long. V shed 2 bases and J shed 1 base, with 13 bases lying between them. The CDR3 DNA follows: TGTGCCAGCAGCGTTTATCCATCGGGGTCCTACGAGCAGTACTTC. It codes for CASSVYPSGSYEQYF.

A single count supports this clone. The gene calls are TRBV2 and TRBJ1-5; 8 bases fit TRBD1. This CDR3 has 15 residues. Germline V gene data show CDR1 as SNHLY and CDR2 as FYNNEI. V lost 7 bases, J lost 0 bases, and 5 bases stayed unmatched. The CDR3 region is CASKDREYSNQPQHF. The CDR3 DNA reads TGTGCCAGCAAGGACAGGGAATATAGCAATCAGCCCCAGCATTTT.

This clone was counted between two and nine times. This chain connects TRBV11-2 to TRBJ1-4; D is unclear. Per germline, CDR1 SGHAT and CDR2 FQNNGV. Trimming removed 5 bases at V and 6 bases at J, with 10 bases between. The CDR3 sequence is 13 residues long. Written as DNA, the CDR3 is TGTGCCAGCAGCGGCGGGCTGGATGAAAAACTGTTTTTT. Residues: CASSGGLDEKLFF.

This chain uses TRBV27 with TRBJ1-1; no clear D. The CDR3 runs 13 residues. The germline gives CDR1 MNHEY, CDR2 SMNVEV (reference sequence). V lost 3 bases, J lost 7 bases, and 12 bases lay in between. The CDR3 DNA reads TGTGCCAGCAGTTTTACCCCCCAGGTTGAAGCTTTCTTT. Its protein is CASSFTPQVEAFF.

This chain uses TRBV4-1 with TRBJ1-5; TRBD1 matches at 9 bases. Trimming removed 4 bases from V and 7 bases from J; junction bases left unmatched: 8. This CDR3 has 15 amino acids. Germline lookup yields CDR1 MGHRA and CDR2 YSYEKL. This CDR3 is CASSPLQGAGQPQHF. The CDR3 coding sequence is TGCGCCAGCAGCCCTCTACAGGGGGCTGGACAGCCCCAGCATTTT.

The chain has TRBV6-4 and TRBJ2-2, with a tentative D call TRBD2 (6 bases). The CDR3 contains 13 residues. V lost 8 bases and J 7 bases, leaving 14 bases between the germline ends. Germline CDR1 and CDR2: MRHNA and SNTAGT. In DNA, the CDR3 is TGTGCCAGCCGGAAGGAGGGCCGCGGGGAGCTGTTTTTT. As protein: CASRKEGRGELFF.

This rearrangement joins TRBV5-1 to TRBJ2-2; 7 bases line up with TRBD1. The germline CDR1 and CDR2 sequences are SGHRS and YFSETQ. The V gene end was trimmed by 4 bases and the J gene end by 1 base; junction bases not matched to a gene: 4. This CDR3 has 15 amino acids. CDR3 DNA sequence: TGCGCCAGCAGCCCGACAGGGTGGAACACCGGGGAGCTGTTTTTT. Protein sequence: CASSPTGWNTGELFF.

This clone appeared a few times. The V call is TRBV5-6, the J call TRBJ1-5, with 8 bases that match TRBD1. This CDR3 comprises 16 residues. The V and J ends lost 0 bases and 0 bases, in that order; junction bases with no gene match: 2. Germline lookup yields CDR1 SGHDT and CDR2 YYEEEE. CDR3 sequence: CASSLDRGNSNQPQHF. CDR3 nucleotide sequence: TGTGCCAGCAGCTTGGACAGGGGGAATAGCAATCAGCCCCAGCATTTT. Filled out from reference TRBV5-6 and TRBJ1-5, the complete variable domain reads DAGVTQSPTHLIKTRGQQVTLRCSPKSGHDTVSWYQQALGQGPQFIFQYYEEEERQRGNFPDRFSGHQFPNYSSELNVNALLLGDSALYLCASSLDRGNSNQPQHFGDGTRLSIL.

The rearrangement links TRBV4-3 to TRBJ2-1; D possibly corresponds to TRBD2 (5 bases). V was shortened by 0 bases and J by 5 bases, with 11 bases between the two germline ends. There are 15 residues in the CDR3. CDR1 and CDR2 (germline): LGHNA, YSLEER. Written as DNA, the CDR3 is TGCGCCAGCAGCCAAGATAGCGCTGGAGACAATGAGCAGTTCTTC. Translated: CASSQDSAGDNEQFF.